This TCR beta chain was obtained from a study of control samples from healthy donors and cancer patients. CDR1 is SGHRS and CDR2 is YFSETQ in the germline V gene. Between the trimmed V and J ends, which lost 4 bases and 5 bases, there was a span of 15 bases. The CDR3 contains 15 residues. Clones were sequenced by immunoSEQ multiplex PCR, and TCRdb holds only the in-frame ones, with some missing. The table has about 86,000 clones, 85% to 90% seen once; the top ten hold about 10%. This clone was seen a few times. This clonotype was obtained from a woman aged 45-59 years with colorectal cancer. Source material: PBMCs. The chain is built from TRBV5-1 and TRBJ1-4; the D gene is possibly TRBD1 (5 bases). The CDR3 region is CASSHVGAENEKLFF. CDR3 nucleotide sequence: TGCGCCAGCAGCCACGTTGGGGCAGAAAATGAAAAACTGTTTTTT.